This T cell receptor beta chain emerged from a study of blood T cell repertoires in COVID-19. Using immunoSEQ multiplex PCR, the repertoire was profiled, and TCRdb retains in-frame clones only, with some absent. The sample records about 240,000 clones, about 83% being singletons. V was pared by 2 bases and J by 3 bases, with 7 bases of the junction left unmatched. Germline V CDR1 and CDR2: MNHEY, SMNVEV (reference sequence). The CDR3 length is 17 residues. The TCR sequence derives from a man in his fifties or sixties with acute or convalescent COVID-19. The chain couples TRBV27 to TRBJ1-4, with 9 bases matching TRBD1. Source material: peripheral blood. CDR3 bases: TGTGCCAGCAGTTTAACCGGGACAGGGTACCCTAATGAAAAACTGTTTTTT. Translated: CASSLTGTGYPNEKLFF.